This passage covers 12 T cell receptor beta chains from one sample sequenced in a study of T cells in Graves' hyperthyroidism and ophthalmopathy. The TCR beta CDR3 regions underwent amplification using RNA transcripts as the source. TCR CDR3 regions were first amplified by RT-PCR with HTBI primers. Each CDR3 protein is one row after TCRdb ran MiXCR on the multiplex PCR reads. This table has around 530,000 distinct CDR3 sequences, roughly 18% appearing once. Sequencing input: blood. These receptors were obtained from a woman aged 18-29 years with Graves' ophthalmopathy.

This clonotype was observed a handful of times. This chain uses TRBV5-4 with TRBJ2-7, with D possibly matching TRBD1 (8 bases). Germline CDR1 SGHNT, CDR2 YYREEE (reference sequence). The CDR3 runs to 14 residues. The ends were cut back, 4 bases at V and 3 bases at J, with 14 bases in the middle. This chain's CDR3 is CASSRGDRIYEQYF. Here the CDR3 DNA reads TGTGCCAGCAGCCGGGGGGACAGGATCTACGAGCAGTACTTC.

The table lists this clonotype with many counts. DNA of the CDR3: TGTGCCAGCAGCTCGGGTTTAGCGGGGGCCAAAGTTTACAATGAGCAGTTCTTC. Translation gives CASSSGLAGAKVYNEQFF. The chain has TRBV13 and TRBJ2-1, with 9 positions matching TRBD2. The CDR3 totals 18 residues. After removal of 4 bases from V and 4 bases from J, the junction contained 14 bases not matched to a gene. Germline V gene sequence: CDR1 PRHDT, CDR2 FYEKMQ (reference sequence). The whole variable domain, filled in from reference TRBV13 and TRBJ2-1, reads AAGVIQSPRHLIKEKRETATLKCYPIPRHDTVYWYQQGPGQDPQFLISFYEKMQSDKGSIPDRFSAQQFSDYHSELNMSSLELGDSALYFCASSSGLAGAKVYNEQFFGPGTRLTVL.

CDR3 protein: CASSLRNGQGGSYEQYF. The DNA of the CDR3 is TGTGCCAGCAGTTTACGTAACGGGCAGGGGGGGTCCTACGAGCAGTACTTC. The chain recombines TRBV28 with TRBJ2-7; D may be TRBD1 or TRBD2 (7 bases each). CDR1 MDHEN and CDR2 SYDVKM come from the germline V gene. Trimming left V 2 bases short and J 1 base short, with 18 bases between. The CDR3 is made up of 17 amino acids.

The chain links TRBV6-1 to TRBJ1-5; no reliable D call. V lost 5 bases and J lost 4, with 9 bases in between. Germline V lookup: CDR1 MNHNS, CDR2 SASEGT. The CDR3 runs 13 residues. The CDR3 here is CASSYSWNQPQHF. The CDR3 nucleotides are TGTGCCAGCAGTTATTCCTGGAATCAGCCCCAGCATTTT.

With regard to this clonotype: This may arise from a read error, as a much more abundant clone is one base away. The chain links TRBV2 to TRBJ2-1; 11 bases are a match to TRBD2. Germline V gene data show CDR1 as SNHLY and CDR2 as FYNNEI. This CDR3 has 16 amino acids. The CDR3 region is CASSERLAGNYNEQLF. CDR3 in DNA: TGTGCCAGCAGTGAAAGACTAGCGGGGAATTACAATGAGCAGCTCTTC.

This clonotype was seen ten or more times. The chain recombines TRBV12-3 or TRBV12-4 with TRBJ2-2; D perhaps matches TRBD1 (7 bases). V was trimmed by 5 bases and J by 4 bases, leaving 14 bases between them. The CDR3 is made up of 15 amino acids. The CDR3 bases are TGTGCCAGCAGTCCGCGGGACAGTTCCACCGGGGAGCTGTTTTTT. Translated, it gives CASSPRDSSTGELFF.

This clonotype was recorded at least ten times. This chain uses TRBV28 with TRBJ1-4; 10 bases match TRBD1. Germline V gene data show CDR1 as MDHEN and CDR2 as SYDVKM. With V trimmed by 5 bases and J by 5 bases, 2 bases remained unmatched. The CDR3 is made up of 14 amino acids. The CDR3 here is CASSPGQGNEKLFF. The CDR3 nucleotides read TGTGCCAGCAGTCCGGGACAGGGGAATGAAAAACTGTTTTTT.

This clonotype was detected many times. CDR3 coding DNA: TGTGCCAGCAGCCCAAGAGCGGGAGACAGGTACGAGCAGTACTTC. This gives the protein CASSPRAGDRYEQYF. The genes are TRBV7-9 and TRBJ2-7; 8 bases agree with TRBD2. The V and J ends lost 5 bases and 4 bases, in that order; junction bases with no gene match: 10. The germline V gene has CDR1 SEHNR and CDR2 FQNEAQ (reference sequence). This CDR3 contains 15 residues.

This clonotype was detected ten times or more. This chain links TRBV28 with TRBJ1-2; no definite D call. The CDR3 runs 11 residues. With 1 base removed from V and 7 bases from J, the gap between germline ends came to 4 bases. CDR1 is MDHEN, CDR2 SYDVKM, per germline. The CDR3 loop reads CASSLFGGYTF. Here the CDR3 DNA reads TGTGCCAGCAGTTTATTCGGTGGCTACACCTTC.

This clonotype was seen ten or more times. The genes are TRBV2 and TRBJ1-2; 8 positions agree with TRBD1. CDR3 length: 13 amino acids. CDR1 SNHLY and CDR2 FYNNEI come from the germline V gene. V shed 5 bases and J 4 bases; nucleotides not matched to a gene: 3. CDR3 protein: CASSPDRGYGYTF. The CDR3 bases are TGTGCCAGCAGTCCTGACAGGGGCTATGGCTACACCTTC.

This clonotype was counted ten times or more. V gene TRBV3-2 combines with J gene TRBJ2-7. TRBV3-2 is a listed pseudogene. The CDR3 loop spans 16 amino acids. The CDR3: CASSQIVSRTLYEQYF. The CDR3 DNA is TGTGCCAGCAGCCAAATCGTCTCCAGGACTCTCTACGAGCAGTACTTC.

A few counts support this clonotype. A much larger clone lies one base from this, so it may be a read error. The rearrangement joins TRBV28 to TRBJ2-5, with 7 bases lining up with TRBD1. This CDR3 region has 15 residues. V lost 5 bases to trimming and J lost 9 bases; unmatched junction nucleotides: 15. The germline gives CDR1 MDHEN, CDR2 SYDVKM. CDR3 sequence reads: CASSETTGLGESQYF. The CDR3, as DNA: TGTGCCAGCAGTGAAACGACAGGGTTGGGGGAGTCCCAGTACTTC.